The 8 T cell receptor beta chains below were found in one sample sequenced in a study of monozygotic twins with inflammatory bowel disease. TCRdb re-called the 5' RACE reads, yielding one record per CDR3 amino acid sequence without DNA. Its table records 350,000 to 500,000 distinct CDR3 sequences. The sample consisted of blood. These receptors were obtained from a human donor with ulcerative colitis or Crohn's disease, or a healthy co-twin of an affected twin (not recorded which).

The chain is built from TRBV10-3 and TRBJ2-3; lacking DNA, the TRBD1 call made by TCRdb goes unchecked. Germline V gives CDR1 ENHRY, CDR2 SYGVKD. CDR3 size: 21 residues. The CDR3 protein is CAISEAVFGRLPPSSTDTQYF.

V and J are TRBV19 and TRBJ2-2; the D call of TRBD2 rests on TCRdb alone, since no DNA is present to check it. This CDR3 has 14 residues. Germline CDR1 LNHDA, CDR2 SQIVND (reference sequence). The CDR3 protein is CASSMLESVGELFF.

V gene TRBV5-1 combines with J gene TRBJ2-7; TCRdb names TRBD1, which stays unverified in the absence of DNA. The CDR3 contains 13 residues. CDR1 SGHRS and CDR2 YFSETQ come from the germline V gene. CDR3 protein: CASSAPSGNEQYF. Together with reference TRBV5-1 and TRBJ2-7, the CDR3 gives the full variable domain: KAGVTQTPRYLIKTRGQQVTLSCSPISGHRSVSWYQQTPGQGLQFLFEYFSETQRNKGNFPGRFSGRQFSNSRSEMNVSTLELGDSALYLCASSAPSGNEQYFGPGTRLTVT.

The chain is built from TRBV5-1 and TRBJ2-3; TCRdb names TRBD1, which stays unverified in the absence of DNA. This CDR3 region has 15 residues. In germline, CDR1 is SGHRS, CDR2 YFSETQ. CDR3: CASSPGHVLTDTQYF.

The rearrangement uses TRBV18 and TRBJ1-1. CDR3 size: 15 residues. Germline CDR1 is KGHSH and CDR2 is LQKENI. CDR3 protein: CASSERDGMNTEAFF.

This rearrangement joins TRBV5-1 to TRBJ1-6; without DNA, the TCRdb call of TRBD1 cannot be checked. Germline V gene data show CDR1 as SGHRS and CDR2 as YFSETQ. The CDR3 loop spans 15 amino acids. The CDR3 sequence: CASSLEGTEYSPLHF. The variable domain in full, completed from reference TRBV5-1 and TRBJ1-6, reads KAGVTQTPRYLIKTRGQQVTLSCSPISGHRSVSWYQQTPGQGLQFLFEYFSETQRNKGNFPGRFSGRQFSNSRSEMNVSTLELGDSALYLCASSLEGTEYSPLHFGNGTRLTVT.

The rearrangement joins TRBV20-1 to TRBJ2-4. The germline gives CDR1 DFQATT, CDR2 SNEGSKA (reference sequence). The CDR3 covers 15 residues. CDR3 loop: CSFREDGLPKNIQYF.

The chain links TRBV7-9 to TRBJ2-7; TCRdb selects TRBD1, and the lack of DNA leaves this call unchecked. Germline values: CDR1 SEHNR, CDR2 FQNEAQ (reference sequence). The CDR3 is 13 amino acids. CDR3 region: CASTQTGALEQYF. Drawing the rest from reference TRBV7-9 and TRBJ2-7, the complete variable domain is DTGVSQNPRHKITKRGQNVTFRCDPISEHNRLYWYRQTLGQGPEFLTYFQNEAQLEKSRLLSDRFSAERPKGSFSTLEIQRTEQGDSAMYLCASTQTGALEQYFGPGTRLTVT.